The 10 T cell receptor beta chains below come from one sample, sequenced in a study of cytomegalovirus exposure and HLA in healthy donors. With 60 Vbeta and 13 Jbeta primers, the PCR was carried out. The repertoire was sequenced with immunoSEQ multiplex PCR; TCRdb's copy has only in-frame clones and lacks some. The table has roughly 98,000 clones, around 77% seen once. Specimen: PBMCs. These TCRs come from a female donor in good health and CMV-seronegative.

The chain recombines TRBV6-6 with TRBJ1-3; D possibly corresponds to TRBD1 (5 bases). Trimming removed 5 bases at V and 4 bases at J, with 15 bases between. CDR3 size: 15 residues. The V gene's germline CDR1 is MNHNY and CDR2 SVGAGI (reference sequence). For the CDR3, the DNA is TGTGCCAGCAGTCCCCCGGGGGGTGGGGGAAACACCATATATTTT. Its protein is CASSPPGGGGNTIYF.

The chain recombines TRBV7-3 with TRBJ1-5, with TRBD1 matching over 8 bases. V dropped 5 bases and J dropped 2; count of bases not matched to a gene: 8. CDR1 SGHTA and CDR2 FQGTGA come from the germline V gene. CDR3 size: 16 residues. CDR3 coding DNA: TGTGCCAGCAGCAGAAAGACAGGGGAGGGCAATCAGCCCCAGCATTTT. Protein sequence: CASSRKTGEGNQPQHF.

This rearrangement joins TRBV15 to TRBJ2-2; the D gene is possibly TRBD1 (5 bases). Looked up from germline, CDR1 is LNHNV and CDR2 is YYDKDF (reference sequence). V was cut by 1 base and J by 4 bases, with 10 bases left in between. CDR3 length equals 15 residues. The CDR3 loop reads CATSRGVGATGELFF. The CDR3 DNA follows: TGTGCCACCAGCAGAGGTGTAGGGGCCACCGGGGAGCTGTTTTTT.

This clone appeared a few times. The chain employs TRBV6-1 and TRBJ1-1; D uncertain. The germline V gene encodes CDR1 MNHNS and CDR2 SASEGT. With 6 bases removed from V and 1 base from J, the gap between germline ends came to 9 bases. The CDR3 runs 13 residues. CDR3 amino acids: CASSLTENTEAFF. CDR3 nucleotides: TGTGCCAGCAGCCTCACAGAGAACACTGAAGCTTTCTTT.

The chain carries TRBV19 and TRBJ2-1; unclear D gene. Germline CDR1 and CDR2: LNHDA and SQIVND (reference sequence). Trimming cost V 2 bases and J 4 bases, with 6 bases left between them. The CDR3 contains 13 residues. CDR3 amino acids: CASSINQYNEQFF. The CDR3 coding sequence is TGTGCCAGTAGTATAAATCAGTACAATGAGCAGTTCTTC.

The chain uses TRBV11-3 and TRBJ2-7; 10 nucleotides line up with TRBD2. The CDR3 covers 15 residues. CDR1 and CDR2 from the germline V gene are SGHNT and YENEEA. With 4 bases clipped from V and 1 base from J, the junction kept 4 bases outside the gene matches. CDR3 sequence reads: CASSSQTSGSYEQYF. The CDR3 nucleotides are TGTGCCAGCAGCTCTCAGACTAGCGGGTCCTACGAGCAGTACTTC.

The chain combines TRBV6-4 with TRBJ2-3; TRBD2 matches at 9 bases. The CDR3 is 15 residues long. CDR1 is MRHNA and CDR2 is SNTAGT in the germline V gene. The V and J ends lost 2 bases and 5 bases, in that order; junction bases with no gene match: 5. In nucleotides, the CDR3 is TGTGCCAGCAGTGACGATTGGACTAGCGTAGATACGCAGTATTTT. It is translated as CASSDDWTSVDTQYF.

The rearrangement joins TRBV19 to TRBJ1-1; 8 nucleotides line up with TRBD1. The germline V gene has CDR1 LNHDA and CDR2 SQIVND (reference sequence). The trim removed 3 bases at V and 4 bases at J, leaving 4 bases unmatched. The CDR3 has 14 residues. CDR3 residues: CASSMTGASTEAFF. DNA of the CDR3: TGTGCCAGTAGTATGACAGGGGCGTCCACTGAAGCTTTCTTT.

The chain carries TRBV7-9 and TRBJ2-7; 9 bases line up with TRBD2. V shed 5 bases and J 3 bases; nucleotides not matched to a gene: 8. Germline CDR1 SEHNR, CDR2 FQNEAQ (reference sequence). CDR3 size: 15 residues. This CDR3 reads CASSPRTSANYEQYF. DNA for the CDR3: TGTGCCAGCAGCCCCCGGACTAGCGCGAACTACGAGCAGTACTTC. Using reference TRBV7-9 and TRBJ2-7 for the parts outside the CDR3, the full variable domain is DTGVSQNPRHKITKRGQNVTFRCDPISEHNRLYWYRQTLGQGPEFLTYFQNEAQLEKSRLLSDRFSAERPKGSFSTLEIQRTEQGDSAMYLCASSPRTSANYEQYFGPGTRLTVT.

The chain carries TRBV5-1 and TRBJ2-3, with TRBD2 matching over 12 bases. The V and J ends lost 5 bases and 5 bases, in that order; junction bases with no gene match: 6. CDR1 SGHRS and CDR2 YFSETQ come from the germline V gene. The CDR3 length is 15 residues. The CDR3 DNA sequence: TGCGCCAGCAGACCCCTAGCGGGGGGGCGAGATACGCAGTATTTT. Protein: CASRPLAGGRDTQYF.